Listed here is a single T cell receptor beta chain. Its antigen is still unknown. This sample stems from a study of T-cell memory formation after mild COVID-19. Across the study: Across donors, TCR clusters were largely donor specific. Study-level findings and limits: Pre-infection memory harbored some responding clones, suggesting cross-reactive memory joined. Mainly CM and EM harbored the contracting CD4+ clones; mainly EMRA harbored the CD8+ ones. CD4/CD8 balance held among clones contracting day 15 to 85, and later expanders leaned CD4+.

Germline V lookup: CDR1 LGHNA, CDR2 YNFKEQ. Trimming left V 8 bases short and J 3 bases short, with 8 bases between. The CDR3 runs to 13 residues. TCRdb used MiXCR to reprocess the 5' RACE reads, holding one entry per CDR3 protein. The profile covers 350,000 to 500,000 distinct CDR3 sequences, with about a sixth appearing a single time and approximately 21% taken by the ten largest. J is TRBJ1-6 and V is TRBV4-2; tentative D call: TRBD1 (6 bases). This clonotype was sampled from a young man who had mild COVID-19 (a few samples of this study predate the infection). Cell type and time point are not known. The sequenced sample consisted of PBMCs or a T cell subset sorted from them (not recorded which). CDR3 protein: CASEGDYNSPLHF. The CDR3 DNA sequence: TGTGCCAGCGAGGGGGACTATAATTCACCCCTCCACTTT.